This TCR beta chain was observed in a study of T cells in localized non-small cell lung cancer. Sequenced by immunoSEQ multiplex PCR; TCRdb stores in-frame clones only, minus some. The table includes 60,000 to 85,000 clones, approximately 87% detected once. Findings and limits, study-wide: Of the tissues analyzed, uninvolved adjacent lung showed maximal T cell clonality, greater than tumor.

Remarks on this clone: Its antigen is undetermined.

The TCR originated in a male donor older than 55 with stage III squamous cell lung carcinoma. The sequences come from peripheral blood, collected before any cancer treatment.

CDR3 residues: CASSLPGVGNYGYTF. The CDR3 bases are TGTGCCAGCAGTTTACCAGGGGTTGGGAACTATGGCTACACCTTC. This chain uses TRBV6-6 with TRBJ1-2; D might be TRBD1 (6 bases). The CDR3 sequence is 15 residues long. Germline CDR1 is MNHNY and CDR2 is SVGAGI (reference sequence). Trimming stripped 4 bases from V and 2 bases from J, with 14 bases between.